Listed below are T cell receptor beta chains from one sample, sequenced in a study of blood T cell repertoires in COVID-19. Clones were read by immunoSEQ multiplex PCR, and TCRdb kept only the in-frame ones, dropping some. Seen here are some 270,000 clones, roughly 89% observed once, and the top ten hold about 0.8%. The specimen sequenced was peripheral blood. These receptors were taken from a man aged 30 to 39 with acute or convalescent COVID-19. Each CDR3 is given with its conserved first and last residue.

j_call | v_call | cdr3_aa
TRBJ2-1 | TRBV12-3/TRBV12-4 | CASSNRLVRFF
TRBJ2-5 | TRBV2 | CASSDLRTSGSLKETQYF
TRBJ1-6 | TRBV28 | CASSARTNQAPLHF
TRBJ2-1 | TRBV11-2 | CASRTGGGLTYNEQFF
TRBJ2-5 | TRBV12-5 | CASGHALDGTVQTETQYF
TRBJ1-5 | TRBV6-5 | CASTGTIEQPQHF
TRBJ1-3 | TRBV11-2 | CASSLVAGGIGNTIYF
TRBJ2-7 | TRBV15 | CATSRLGTSSYEQYF
TRBJ1-3 | TRBV15 | CATSRDTGGPLSGNTIYF
TRBJ2-1 | TRBV6-2/TRBV6-3 | CASSYSMSFPRQSPLFFF
TRBJ1-2 | TRBV5-6 | CASSQGLLNYGYTF
TRBJ2-5 | TRBV30 | CAWGGRETQYF
TRBJ1-2 | TRBV12-3/TRBV12-4 | CASSPGDYGYTF
TRBJ1-2 | TRBV21-1 | CASSTRRVANHIYGYTF
TRBJ1-1 | TRBV5-1 | CASSQENTEAFF
TRBJ1-6 | TRBV6-5 | CASSYDLRRSNSPLHF
TRBJ1-4 | TRBV3-1/TRBV3-2 | CASSQGSGRGSREKLFF
TRBJ1-6 | TRBV7-9 | CASSHGSQGAPFHF
TRBJ1-2 | TRBV4-1 | CASSQEGGTANYGYTF
TRBJ2-2 | TRBV18 | CASSPDSSGLNTGELFF
TRBJ1-1 | TRBV2 | CASSLSGTGLRGDTEAFF
TRBJ1-6 | TRBV5-1 | CASSLARDNSPLHF
TRBJ1-1 | TRBV6-5 | CASKEAPGEAFF
TRBJ1-3 | TRBV7-2 | CASSIQRGSGNTIYF
TRBJ1-1 | TRBV11-2 | CASSQTEPHTEAFF
TRBJ2-5 | TRBV28 | CASSVGQPQETQYF
TRBJ1-2 | TRBV28 | CASSSRVYGYTF
TRBJ1-3 | TRBV6-1 | CASSEIYSGNTIYF
TRBJ2-1 | TRBV6-1 | CASSGTGGRGRGEQFF
TRBJ1-6 | TRBV30 | CAWSVGRFYNSPLHF
TRBJ1-5 | TRBV2 | CASTEGGSHQHF
TRBJ2-1 | TRBV6-5 | CASDRLAGREQFF
TRBJ2-5 | TRBV5-6 | CAPGLLVGNETQYF
TRBJ2-4 | TRBV28 | CASSLSTVDIQYF
TRBJ1-3 | TRBV4-1 | CASSQGDSQNTIYF
TRBJ2-2 | TRBV9 | CASSVDMAGVGELFF
TRBJ1-5 | TRBV24-1 | CATSESGTGNQPQHF
TRBJ1-3 | TRBV5-1 | CASSLGTGLAGNTIYF
TRBJ1-1 | TRBV4-2 | CASSPGTGNVNTEAFF
TRBJ1-5 | TRBV7-3 | CASSLTSERTVYDQPQHF
TRBJ2-5 | TRBV6-2/TRBV6-3 | CASSVRATGGPRGETQYF
TRBJ2-1 | TRBV28 | CASSRSGRKANEQFF